The 19 T cell receptor beta chains below all came from one sample that was sequenced in a study of T cell responses to AZD1222 COVID-19 vaccine. Here immunoSEQ multiplex PCR was the method, and the copy in TCRdb shows in-frame clones only, minus some. The data hold more than 30,000 clones, with approximately 90% observed a single time. The sequencing here drew on peripheral blood, taken on day 0 of AZD1222 vaccination. These receptors all stem from an adult in good health.

This clone appeared a single time. This chain uses TRBV7-6 with TRBJ2-7, with TRBD2 matching 8 bases. This CDR3 spans 16 amino acids. V trimming: 0 bases; J trimming: 3 bases; junction bases outside the gene matches: 7. In germline, CDR1 is SGHVS, CDR2 FNYEAQ. CDR3 protein: CASSLASGGLNYEQYF. In nucleotides, the CDR3 is TGTGCCAGCAGCTTAGCGAGCGGGGGACTTAACTACGAGCAGTACTTC.

The chain uses TRBV6-5 and TRBJ2-7; D is unclear. The CDR3 consists of 14 residues. Trimming cost V 2 bases and J 4 bases, with 12 bases left between them. The germline V gene has CDR1 MNHEY and CDR2 SVGAGI. The CDR3 nucleotides read TGTGCCAGCAGTTACACAACACAGTTTTACGAGCAGTACTTC. Translating it yields CASSYTTQFYEQYF.

This clone was found once. This rearrangement joins TRBV12-3 or TRBV12-4 to TRBJ1-1; D gene ambiguous. This CDR3 has 11 amino acids. V was clipped by 5 bases and J by 4 bases, with 5 bases between them. The CDR3 DNA reads TGTGCCAGCAGTCGACTCACTGAAGCTTTCTTT. It yields the protein CASSRLTEAFF.

The V gene is TRBV5-4, the J gene TRBJ1-2; D possibly corresponds to TRBD1 (5 bases). The CDR3 consists of 14 residues. The germline V gene encodes CDR1 SGHNT and CDR2 YYREEE (reference sequence). Deletions cut 3 bases from V and 7 bases from J, with 16 bases between. The CDR3 DNA reads as TGTGCCAGCAGCTATGGGGGAATGGCAAGTGGCTACACCTTC. Its translation: CASSYGGMASGYTF.

The CDR3 DNA is TGTGCCAGCAGTTACAGGGGGCTGTCTAATGAAAAACTGTTTTTT. Translated, it gives CASSYRGLSNEKLFF. The J gene is TRBJ1-4, the V gene TRBV6-5, with 7 positions matching TRBD1. Trimming removed 2 bases from V and 3 bases from J; junction bases left unmatched: 3. The CDR3 length is 15 residues. Germline V CDR1 and CDR2: MNHEY, SVGAGI.

The V gene is TRBV7-8, the J gene TRBJ1-2, with D possibly matching TRBD1 (6 bases). The CDR3 has 14 residues. Germline V CDR1 and CDR2: SGHVS, FQNEAQ. V was trimmed by 5 bases and J by 7 bases, leaving 17 bases between them. The CDR3 coding sequence is TGTGCCAGCAGCCCTCGTGGGGGGGCCGCTGGCTACACCTTC. Protein: CASSPRGGAAGYTF.

V and J are TRBV6-1 and TRBJ2-1; 8 bases are shared with TRBD2. The V gene's germline CDR1 is MNHNS and CDR2 SASEGT. J was trimmed by 9 bases and V by 2 bases; bases with no gene match: 3. The length of the CDR3 is 13 residues. DNA for the CDR3: TGTGCCAGCAGTGAAACTAGCGGCACTGAGCAGTTCTTC. Its translation is CASSETSGTEQFF.

The chain combines TRBV4-1 with TRBJ1-1; tentative D call: TRBD1 (5 bases). Trimming removed 1 base from V and 0 bases from J, with 12 bases in between. Germline CDR1 is MGHRA and CDR2 is YSYEKL. The CDR3 spans 16 residues. The CDR3 region is CASSQGRDGVNTEAFF. For the CDR3, the DNA is TGCGCCAGCAGCCAAGGGCGGGACGGAGTGAACACTGAAGCTTTCTTT.

This chain connects TRBV5-1 to TRBJ1-1; 8 nucleotides agree with TRBD1. After removal of 4 bases from V and 5 bases from J, the junction contained 10 bases not matched to a gene. Germline CDR1 reads SGHRS; CDR2 reads YFSETQ. This CDR3 spans 15 amino acids. For the CDR3, the DNA is TGCGCCAGCAGCCGGACAGGGACGGTTCTGACTGAAGCTTTCTTT. Its translation: CASSRTGTVLTEAFF.

V and J are TRBV9 and TRBJ1-1; 10 positions agree with TRBD1. Germline loops: CDR1 SGDLS, CDR2 YYNGEE. There are 15 residues in the CDR3. Trimming at V came to 3 bases and at J to 1 base, leaving 3 bases not matched to a gene. As DNA, the CDR3 is TGTGCCAGCAGCGGACAGGGGGCCCGGAACACTGAAGCTTTCTTT. This translates into CASSGQGARNTEAFF.

The chain is built from TRBV7-2 and TRBJ2-1, with 15 nucleotides matching TRBD2. J gave up 9 bases and V 5 bases, and 8 bases lay outside the gene matches. The CDR3 sequence is 16 residues long. The germline gives CDR1 SGHTA, CDR2 FQGNSA. CDR3 nucleotides: TGTGCCAGCAGCCCATGGACTAGCGGGGGGGCGGGTGAGCAGTTCTTC. It encodes CASSPWTSGGAGEQFF. Full variable domain (missing parts from reference TRBV7-2 and TRBJ2-1): GAGVSQSPSNKVTEKGKDVELRCDPISGHTALYWYRQSLGQGLEFLIYFQGNSAPDKSGLPSDRFSAERTGGSVSTLTIQRTQQEDSAVYLCASSPWTSGGAGEQFFGPGTRLTVL.

This rearrangement joins TRBV6-5 to TRBJ1-5; TRBD1 might be the D (6 bases). The length of the CDR3 is 13 residues. The V and J ends lost 6 bases and 4 bases respectively, with 10 bases between them. Germline CDR1 and CDR2: MNHEY and SVGAGI. The CDR3 loop is CASSQQGNQPQHF. The DNA for the CDR3 is TGTGCCAGCAGCCAACAGGGAAATCAGCCCCAGCATTTT.

This clone occurred once. CDR3 region: CASSLDVHVATNEKLFF. In nucleotides, the CDR3 is TGTGCCAGCAGCTTAGACGTACACGTTGCAACTAATGAAAAACTGTTTTTT. This chain links TRBV7-2 with TRBJ1-4, with D unresolved. Trimming removed 1 base at V and 0 bases at J, with 12 bases between. Per germline, CDR1 SGHTA and CDR2 FQGNSA. There are 17 residues in the CDR3.

The CDR3 nucleotides read TGTGCCAGCAGCCCGTTGCAGGGCCGTTCACCCCTCCACTTT. Translation gives CASSPLQGRSPLHF. The V gene is TRBV7-2, the J gene TRBJ1-6; tentatively, D is TRBD1 (5 bases). V dropped 5 bases and J dropped 9 bases, with 14 bases sitting between them. The CDR3 loop spans 14 amino acids. The germline V gene has CDR1 SGHTA and CDR2 FQGNSA.

The chain links TRBV5-4 to TRBJ1-2; tentatively, D is TRBD1 (5 bases). Germline-derived CDR1 and CDR2 are SGHNT and YYREEE (reference sequence). The CDR3 sequence is 14 residues long. V was pared by 0 bases and J by 5 bases, with 11 bases between. The CDR3 loop reads CASSLDPGSYGYTF. The CDR3 coding sequence is TGTGCCAGCAGCTTGGACCCAGGGTCTTATGGCTACACCTTC.

The V and J genes are TRBV10-3 and TRBJ2-7, with D tentatively TRBD1 (6 bases). V shed 3 bases and J shed 2 bases, with 11 bases lying between them. The CDR3 is 14 residues long. Germline V gene data show CDR1 as ENHRY and CDR2 as SYGVKD. The CDR3, as DNA: TGTGCCATCAGTGAATCCGGACAGACCTACGAGCAGTACTTC. As protein: CAISESGQTYEQYF.

The chain couples TRBV15 to TRBJ2-7; D may correspond to TRBD1 or TRBD2 (7 bases each). The germline V gene has CDR1 LNHNV and CDR2 YYDKDF (reference sequence). Trimming stripped 3 bases from V and 3 bases from J, with 12 bases between. CDR3 length: 14 residues. In DNA, the CDR3 is TGTGCCACCAGCAGGGGAGGGGGCCGCTACGAGCAGTACTTC. This codes for CATSRGGGRYEQYF.

The rearrangement links TRBV3-1 (or the pseudogene TRBV3-2) to TRBJ2-7, with D perhaps TRBD1 or TRBD2 (5 bases each). The germline V gene has CDR1 LGHDT and CDR2 YNNKEL (reference sequence). Trimming left V 4 bases short and J 4 bases short, with 20 bases between. The length of the CDR3 is 16 residues. The CDR3 DNA reads as TGTGCCAGCAGCCCACGACAGAGGGGCAAGGGTTACGAGCAGTACTTC. It is translated as CASSPRQRGKGYEQYF.

This clone has more than one count but fewer than ten. The rearrangement links TRBV5-1 to TRBJ2-7; D not resolved. Germline V gene data show CDR1 as SGHRS and CDR2 as YFSETQ. The CDR3 consists of 13 residues. The V end was cut by 3 bases, the J end by 4 bases, with 11 bases between. The chain's CDR3 is CASSSGPFYEQYF. The CDR3 region has the DNA TGCGCCAGCAGCTCCGGCCCTTTTTACGAGCAGTACTTC.